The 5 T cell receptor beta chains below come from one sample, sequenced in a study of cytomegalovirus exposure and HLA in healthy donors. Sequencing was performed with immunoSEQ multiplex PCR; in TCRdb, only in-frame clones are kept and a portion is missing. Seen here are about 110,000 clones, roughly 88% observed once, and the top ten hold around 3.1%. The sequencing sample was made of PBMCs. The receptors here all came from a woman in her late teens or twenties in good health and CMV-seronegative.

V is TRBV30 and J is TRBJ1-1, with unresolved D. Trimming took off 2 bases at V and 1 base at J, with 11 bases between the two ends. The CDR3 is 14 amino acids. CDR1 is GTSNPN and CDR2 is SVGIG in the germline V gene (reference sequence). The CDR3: CAWSFFRPNTEAFF. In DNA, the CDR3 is TGTGCCTGGAGTTTTTTCAGGCCGAACACTGAAGCTTTCTTT.

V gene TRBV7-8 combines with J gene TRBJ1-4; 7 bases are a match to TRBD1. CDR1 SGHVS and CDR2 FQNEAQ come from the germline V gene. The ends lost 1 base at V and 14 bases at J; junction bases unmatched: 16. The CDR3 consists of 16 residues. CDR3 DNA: TGTGCCAGCAGCTTAGACCAGGGACAGCCACTTACAGATCTGTTTTTT. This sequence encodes CASSLDQGQPLTDLFF.

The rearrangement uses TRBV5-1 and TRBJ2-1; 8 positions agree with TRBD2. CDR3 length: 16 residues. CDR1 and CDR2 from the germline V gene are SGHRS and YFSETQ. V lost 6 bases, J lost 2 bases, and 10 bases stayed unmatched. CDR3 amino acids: CASIPTGTSAYNEQFF. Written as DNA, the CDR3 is TGCGCCAGCATCCCTACCGGGACTAGTGCCTACAATGAGCAGTTCTTC.

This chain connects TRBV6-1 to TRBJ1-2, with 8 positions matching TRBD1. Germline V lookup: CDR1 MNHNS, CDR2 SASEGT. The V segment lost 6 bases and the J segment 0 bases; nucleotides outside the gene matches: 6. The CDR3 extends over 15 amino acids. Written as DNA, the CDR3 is TGTGCCAGCAGGCAGGGGGCGGAAGCTAACTATGGCTACACCTTC. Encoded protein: CASRQGAEANYGYTF.

The CDR3 nucleotides are TGTGCCAGCAGCTTACACAGGAGCTCCTACAATGAGCAGTTCTTC. Protein: CASSLHRSSYNEQFF. This chain joins TRBV7-2 and TRBJ2-1, with D maybe TRBD1 (5 bases). Trimming took 2 bases from V and 0 from J, leaving 8 bases between them. This CDR3 region has 15 residues. Per the germline V gene, CDR1 is SGHTA and CDR2 is FQGNSA.